This TCR beta chain was documented in a study of blood T cell repertoires in COVID-19. Overall study: Sources were T cells, B-cell-depleted T cells, or PBMCs; the material itself was cDNA or gDNA.

Here immunoSEQ multiplex PCR was the method, and the copy in TCRdb shows in-frame clones only, minus some. Among over 150,000 clones listed, about 88% were seen once. CDR1 and CDR2 from the germline V gene are SGDLS and YYNGEE. V gave up 0 bases and J gave up 6 bases, with 12 bases separating them. This CDR3 spans 15 amino acids. The Seattle patients, enrolled during active infection, were followed longitudinally. This clone was observed once. This chain joins TRBV9 and TRBJ2-2, with D perhaps matching TRBD2 (6 bases). What was sequenced was peripheral blood. The TCR was taken from a woman aged 55-69 years with COVID-19, enrolled during active disease. The CDR3 protein is CASSVAGGYPGELFF. The CDR3 nucleotides read TGTGCCAGCAGCGTAGCTGGGGGGTACCCCGGGGAGCTGTTTTTT.